Listed here is a single T cell receptor (beta chain). Its specificity is not known. Between the trimmed V and J ends, which lost 1 base and 0 bases, there was a span of 10 bases. The CDR3 is made up of 15 amino acids. Looked up from germline, CDR1 is SGDLS and CDR2 is YYNGEE. Documented time point: week 23, last vaccination. Every vaccination contained 300 ug of the mutant IDH1 20-mer peptide and was paired with topical imiquimod. TCRdb keeps only in-frame clones here, not all; method: immunoSEQ multiplex PCR. The profile shows approximately 79,000 clones, 75% to 90% of them singletons. The data were taken from a study of a mutant IDH1 vaccine in newly diagnosed glioma.

Material: PBMCs, obtained from a glioma patient whose treatment included an IDH1 peptide vaccine. The chain uses TRBV9 and TRBJ1-2; D gene ambiguous. The TCR was taken from a woman aged 45-65 years with glioma. The CDR3 region is CASSVRVNPNYGYTF. The CDR3 bases are TGTGCCAGCAGCGTAAGGGTCAACCCTAACTATGGCTACACCTTC.